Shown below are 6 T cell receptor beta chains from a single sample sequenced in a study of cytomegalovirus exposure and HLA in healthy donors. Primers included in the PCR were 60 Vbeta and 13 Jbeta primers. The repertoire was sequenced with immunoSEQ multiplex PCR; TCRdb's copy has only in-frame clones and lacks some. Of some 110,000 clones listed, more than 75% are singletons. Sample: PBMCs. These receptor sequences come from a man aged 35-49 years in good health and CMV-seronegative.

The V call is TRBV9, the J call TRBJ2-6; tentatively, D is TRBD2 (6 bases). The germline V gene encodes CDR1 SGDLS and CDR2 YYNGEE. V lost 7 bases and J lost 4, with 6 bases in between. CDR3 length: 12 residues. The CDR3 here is CASAGGANVLTF. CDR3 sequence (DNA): TGTGCCAGCGCGGGGGGGGCCAACGTCCTGACTTTC.

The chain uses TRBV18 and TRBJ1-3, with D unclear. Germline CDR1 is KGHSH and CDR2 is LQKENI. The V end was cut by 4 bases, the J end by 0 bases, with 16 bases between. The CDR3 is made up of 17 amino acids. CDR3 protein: CASSLLRIGASGNTIYF. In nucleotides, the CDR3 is TGTGCCAGCTCACTACTCAGGATAGGTGCCTCTGGAAACACCATATATTTT.

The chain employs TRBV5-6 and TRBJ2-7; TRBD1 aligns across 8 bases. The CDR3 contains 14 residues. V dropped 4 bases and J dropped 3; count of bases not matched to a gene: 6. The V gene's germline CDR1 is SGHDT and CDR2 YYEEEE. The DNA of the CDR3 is TGTGCCAGCAGCCCAGGGGGCGGCCACTACGAGCAGTACTTC. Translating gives CASSPGGGHYEQYF.

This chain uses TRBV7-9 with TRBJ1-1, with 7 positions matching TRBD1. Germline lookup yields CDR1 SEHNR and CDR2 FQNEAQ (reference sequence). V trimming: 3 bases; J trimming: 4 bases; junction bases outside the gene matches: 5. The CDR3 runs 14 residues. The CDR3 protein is CASSFLGGGTEAFF. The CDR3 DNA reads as TGTGCCAGCAGCTTTTTAGGGGGCGGCACTGAAGCTTTCTTT.

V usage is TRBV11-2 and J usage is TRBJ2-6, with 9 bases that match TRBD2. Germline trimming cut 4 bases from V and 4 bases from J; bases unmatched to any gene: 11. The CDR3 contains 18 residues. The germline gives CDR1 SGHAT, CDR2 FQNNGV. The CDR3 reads CASSSEGAGGVGANVLTF. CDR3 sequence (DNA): TGTGCCAGCAGCTCAGAGGGGGCGGGGGGGGTCGGGGCCAACGTCCTGACTTTC. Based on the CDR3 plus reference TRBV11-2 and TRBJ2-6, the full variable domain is EAGVAQSPRYKIIEKRQSVAFWCNPISGHATLYWYQQILGQGPKLLIQFQNNGVVDDSQLPKDRFSAERLKGVDSTLKIQPAKLEDSAVYLCASSSEGAGGVGANVLTFGAGSRLTVL.

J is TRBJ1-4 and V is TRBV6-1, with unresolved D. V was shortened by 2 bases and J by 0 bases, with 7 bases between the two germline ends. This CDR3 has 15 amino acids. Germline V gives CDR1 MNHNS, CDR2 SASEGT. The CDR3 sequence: CASSETGATNEKLFF. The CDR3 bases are TGTGCCAGCAGTGAAACCGGGGCAACTAATGAAAAACTGTTTTTT.